A single count supports the clone carrying this T cell receptor beta chain. In the original workflow: The authors estimated nucleated cell counts from reference gene primer amplification. This table comes from immunoSEQ multiplex PCR, and its TCRdb copy is limited to in-frame clones, with some not included. D and trimming were read from the DNA, whereas the V and J calls and clone size are those reported in that table. Of fewer than 350,000 clones detected, roughly 91% appear once; the ten largest clones hold over 2%. CDR3 length: 14 amino acids. The germline CDR1 and CDR2 sequences are MDHEN and SYDVKM. J gave up 4 bases and V 5 bases, and 7 bases lay outside the gene matches. Enrollees, about 18 to 95 years old, lived in approximately 25 US areas. The sample comes from a study of blood T cell repertoires in COVID-19.

The rearrangement uses TRBV28 and TRBJ2-7; 8 bases map to TRBD2. What was sequenced was PBMCs or T cells enriched from blood (not recorded which). The clonotype originates from a woman aged 40 to 49 with acute COVID-19. CDR3 sequence: CASSPNGRGYEQYF. CDR3 nucleotide sequence: TGTGCCAGCAGTCCAAACGGGAGGGGGTACGAGCAGTACTTC.